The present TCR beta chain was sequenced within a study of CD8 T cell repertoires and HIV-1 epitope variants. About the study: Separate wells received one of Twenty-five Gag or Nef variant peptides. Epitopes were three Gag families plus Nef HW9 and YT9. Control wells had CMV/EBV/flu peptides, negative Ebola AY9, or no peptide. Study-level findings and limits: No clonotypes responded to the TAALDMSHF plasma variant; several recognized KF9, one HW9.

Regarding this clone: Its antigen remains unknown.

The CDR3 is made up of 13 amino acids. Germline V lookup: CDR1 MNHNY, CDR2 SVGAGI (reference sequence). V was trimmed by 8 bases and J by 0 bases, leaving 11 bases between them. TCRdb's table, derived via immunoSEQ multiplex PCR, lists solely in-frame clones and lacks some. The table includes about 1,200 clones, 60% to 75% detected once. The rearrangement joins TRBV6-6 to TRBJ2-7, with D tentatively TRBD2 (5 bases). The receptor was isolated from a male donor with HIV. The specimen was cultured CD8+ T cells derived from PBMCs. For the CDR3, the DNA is TGTGCCAGCGAGGGAAGCAGCTCCTACGAGCAGTACTTC. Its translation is CASEGSSSYEQYF.